The 21 T cell receptor beta chains presented below share a single source sample, sequenced in a study of regulatory T cells in long-lasting Graves disease (dated by TCRdb to the early 2020s). Library generation was performed with multiplex PCR. Sequencing relied on an Illumina HiSeq 4000. TCR beta libraries were built with iRepertoire HTBI primers and Arm-PCR amplification of CDR3 regions. TCRdb reanalyzed the raw reads on its own, using fastp at Q25 for trimming and MiXCR for clone calling, and kept in-frame beta chains. When rows share a CDR3 protein, they turn into one entry using the most common DNA and genes. The sample table records 400,000 to 500,000 distinct CDR3 sequences; around a fifth of these occur just once. Jointly, the top ten make up around 14% of the sample. The sample's time point label, in plain terms: persistent/refractory GD, antithyroid drugs over 5 years with positive TRAb. For both TCR sequencing and RNA sequencing, RNA was extracted from PBMCs in TRIzol.

Sequenced material: peripheral blood mononuclear cells (PBMCs), taken when the disease was refractory, from a patient treated with antithyroid drugs. The receptors here all came from a female donor with Graves disease.

In this sample, this clonotype turned up many times. The chain joins TRBV28 to TRBJ1-2; D is unresolved. This CDR3 has 12 residues. Germline CDR1 and CDR2: MDHEN and SYDVKM. V was trimmed by 4 bases and J by 5 bases, leaving 8 bases between them. CDR3 region: CASSSSPYGYTF. DNA of the CDR3: TGTGCCAGCAGTTCATCACCTTATGGCTACACCTTC.

The chain uses TRBV19 and TRBJ2-5; 9 positions agree with TRBD2. CDR1 is LNHDA and CDR2 is SQIVND in the germline V gene (reference sequence). The CDR3 is 16 residues long. V was pared by 1 base and J by 4 bases, with 7 bases of the junction left unmatched. CDR3 bases: TGTGCCAGTAGTATAGTAGGCGGGGGGGCGATAGAGACCCAGTACTTC. It translates to CASSIVGGGAIETQYF.

This clonotype appeared a few times. The rearrangement uses TRBV28 and TRBJ2-3; no firm D call. Trimming stripped 6 bases from V and 4 bases from J, with 8 bases between. The length of the CDR3 is 12 residues. The germline V gene encodes CDR1 MDHEN and CDR2 SYDVKM. This CDR3 is CASRPPADTQYF. Here the CDR3 DNA reads TGTGCCAGCAGACCACCGGCAGATACGCAGTATTTT. Filled out from reference TRBV28 and TRBJ2-3, the complete variable domain reads DVKVTQSSRYLVKRTGEKVFLECVQDMDHENMFWYRQDPGLGLRLIYFSYDVKMKEKGDIPEGYSVSREKKERFSLILESASTNQTSMYLCASRPPADTQYFGPGTRLTVL.

This rearrangement joins TRBV30 to TRBJ2-7; 9 bases are a match to TRBD1. V lost 8 bases to trimming and J lost 4 bases; unmatched junction nucleotides: 9. Germline V gene lookup returns CDR1 GTSNPN and CDR2 SVGIG (reference sequence). This CDR3 is 13 amino acids long. The CDR3 loop reads CARKGQGQYEQYF. The DNA for the CDR3 is TGTGCCCGGAAGGGACAGGGCCAATACGAGCAGTACTTC.

This clonotype turned up a few times. The chain links TRBV5-1 to TRBJ1-1; D is ambiguous. The V end was cut by 0 bases, the J end by 8 bases, with 17 bases between. The CDR3 consists of 15 residues. Germline CDR1 is SGHRS and CDR2 is YFSETQ. DNA of the CDR3: TGCGCCAGCAGCTTGGATTTCGGGTCAGGCCTGGAAGCTTTCTTT. Protein sequence: CASSLDFGSGLEAFF.

There are many counts of this clonotype. The chain has TRBV11-2 and TRBJ2-7; 7 bases match TRBD2. Germline V gene lookup returns CDR1 SGHAT and CDR2 FQNNGV. The CDR3 has 14 residues. Trimming at V came to 5 bases and at J to 1 base, leaving 5 bases not matched to a gene. CDR3 loop: CASSPGGHSYEQYF. Written as DNA, the CDR3 is TGTGCCAGCAGCCCGGGGGGTCATTCCTACGAGCAGTACTTC. Complete variable domain (other parts from reference TRBV11-2 and TRBJ2-7): EAGVAQSPRYKIIEKRQSVAFWCNPISGHATLYWYQQILGQGPKLLIQFQNNGVVDDSQLPKDRFSAERLKGVDSTLKIQPAKLEDSAVYLCASSPGGHSYEQYFGPGTRLTVT.

The CDR3 spells CASSSGRSNDSPLHF. The CDR3 DNA is TGTGCCAGCAGCTCCGGACGATCGAACGATTCACCCCTCCACTTT. The rearrangement links TRBV7-2 to TRBJ1-6; D remains unclear. This CDR3 has 15 amino acids. V was shortened by 4 bases and J by 8 bases, with 15 bases between the two germline ends. Germline CDR1 SGHTA, CDR2 FQGNSA.

This clonotype occurred many times. The V and J genes are TRBV2 and TRBJ1-5; a possible D gene is TRBD1 (5 bases). CDR3 length: 14 residues. Germline V gives CDR1 SNHLY, CDR2 FYNNEI. V was clipped by 5 bases and J by 0 bases, with 8 bases between them. This CDR3 is CASSIQDSNQPQHF. The CDR3 region has the DNA TGTGCCAGCAGTATACAGGATAGCAATCAGCCCCAGCATTTT.

This clonotype was observed many times. The J gene is TRBJ1-4, the V gene TRBV28; D may be TRBD1 (6 bases). Germline CDR1 is MDHEN and CDR2 is SYDVKM. There are 13 residues in the CDR3. Trimming removed 6 bases from V and 10 bases from J, with 15 bases in between. The CDR3 nucleotides are TGTGCCAGCAGCCAGGGGTTTGGGAGAAAACTGTTTTTT. This sequence encodes CASSQGFGRKLFF.

In its sample, this clonotype was seen many times. This chain links TRBV28 with TRBJ1-1, with 8 bases that match TRBD1. The V gene end was trimmed by 6 bases and the J gene end by 5 bases; junction bases not matched to a gene: 14. This CDR3 comprises 16 residues. The germline V gene encodes CDR1 MDHEN and CDR2 SYDVKM. CDR3 sequence: CASRQGGHPRGTEAFF. The CDR3, as DNA: TGTGCCAGCAGACAGGGGGGACACCCAAGGGGAACTGAAGCTTTCTTT.

At least ten counts were recorded for this clonotype. The chain uses TRBV27 and TRBJ1-4; D gene uncertain. V was trimmed by 2 bases and J by 8 bases, leaving 9 bases between them. The germline V gene encodes CDR1 MNHEY and CDR2 SMNVEV (reference sequence). CDR3 length equals 13 residues. CDR3 region: CASSLIGYEKLFF. DNA for the CDR3: TGTGCCAGCAGTTTAATAGGGTACGAAAAACTGTTTTTT.

The chain uses TRBV28 and TRBJ2-7; TRBD2 matches 12 bases. Germline V gene sequence: CDR1 MDHEN, CDR2 SYDVKM. CDR3 size: 16 residues. V shed 2 bases and J 5 bases; nucleotides not matched to a gene: 7. The CDR3 DNA reads as TGTGCCAGCAGTTTAAGGCTAGCGGGAGGGCCCGACGAGCAGTACTTC. It translates to CASSLRLAGGPDEQYF. The full variable domain, rest sourced from reference TRBV28 and TRBJ2-7, is DVKVTQSSRYLVKRTGEKVFLECVQDMDHENMFWYRQDPGLGLRLIYFSYDVKMKEKGDIPEGYSVSREKKERFSLILESASTNQTSMYLCASSLRLAGGPDEQYFGPGTRLTVT.

This clonotype was seen repeatedly, ten times or more. The genes are TRBV2 and TRBJ1-2, with 7 bases lining up with TRBD1. V shed 6 bases, J shed 4 bases, and the junction held 11 bases outside the gene matches. Germline-derived CDR1 and CDR2 are SNHLY and FYNNEI. The CDR3 spans 15 residues. CDR3 in DNA: TGTGCCAGCAGAGGCAGGGGGTTGTTCGTCTATGGCTACACCTTC. It is translated as CASRGRGLFVYGYTF.

At least ten counts were recorded for this clonotype. V usage is TRBV6-1 and J usage is TRBJ1-2; D is unresolved. The germline gives CDR1 MNHNS, CDR2 SASEGT. This CDR3 is built from 13 residues. V was pared by 10 bases and J by 3 bases, with 15 bases between. This CDR3 is CAIAQFSYYGYTF. The CDR3 coding sequence is TGTGCCATCGCACAGTTCTCCTACTATGGCTACACCTTC.

The chain combines TRBV29-1 with TRBJ2-7; unclear D gene. This CDR3 comprises 13 residues. V lost 2 bases to trimming and J lost 3 bases, with 11 bases between them. CDR1 and CDR2 from the germline V gene are SQVTM and ANQGSEA. CDR3 nucleotides: TGCAGCGTTGAATCGACGGAAAACTACGAGCAGTACTTC. This encodes CSVESTENYEQYF.

In its sample, this clonotype was seen a few times. The rearrangement uses TRBV7-9 and TRBJ1-4; D is possibly TRBD1 (6 bases). CDR1 is SEHNR and CDR2 is FQNEAQ in the germline V gene (reference sequence). CDR3 length: 13 amino acids. The germline V and J ends were trimmed by 5 bases and 5 bases, with 9 bases remaining between them. The DNA for the CDR3 is TGTGCCAGCAGCCCCAGGGGAAATGAAAAACTGTTTTTT. It specifies CASSPRGNEKLFF.

V gene TRBV18 combines with J gene TRBJ1-2, with D possibly matching TRBD1 (5 bases). The CDR3 consists of 13 residues. The germline V gene encodes CDR1 KGHSH and CDR2 LQKENI. Trimming stripped 4 bases from V and 8 bases from J, with 14 bases between. CDR3 amino acids: CASSRPGAGGYTF. The CDR3 DNA reads TGTGCCAGCTCACGTCCCGGGGCCGGCGGCTACACCTTC.

This clonotype was picked up a small number of times. The chain joins TRBV7-2 to TRBJ2-7; D is unresolved. The CDR3 length is 14 residues. CDR1 and CDR2 from the germline V gene are SGHTA and FQGNSA. Trimming left V 5 bases short and J 3 bases short, with 14 bases between. CDR3 loop: CASSLGRFNYEQYF. The CDR3 DNA sequence: TGTGCCAGCAGCCTCGGACGGTTCAACTACGAGCAGTACTTC.

This clonotype came up a few times. The V call is TRBV30, the J call TRBJ1-1; D possibly corresponds to TRBD1 (6 bases). Germline CDR1 and CDR2: GTSNPN and SVGIG (reference sequence). The CDR3 contains 11 residues. Trimming cost V 5 bases and J 6 bases, with 10 bases left between them. CDR3 nucleotides: TGTGCCTGGGAGTCAGGGGCTGAAGCTTTCTTT. Translation gives CAWESGAEAFF.

The chain links TRBV29-1 to TRBJ2-2, with TRBD1 identical over 10 bases. The CDR3 runs to 15 residues. CDR1 and CDR2 (germline): SQVTM, ANQGSEA. V was clipped by 1 base and J by 2 bases; unmatched bases: 1. For the CDR3, the DNA is TGCAGCGTTGAAGGGACAGGGGGTAACACCGGGGAGCTGTTTTTT. Its protein is CSVEGTGGNTGELFF.

This clonotype was observed at least ten times. The V gene is TRBV28, the J gene TRBJ2-5, with 11 bases identical to TRBD2. This CDR3 is built from 14 residues. In germline, CDR1 is MDHEN, CDR2 SYDVKM. The V segment lost 6 bases and the J segment 5 bases; nucleotides outside the gene matches: 5. In DNA, the CDR3 is TGTGCCAGCAGGAGACTAGCGGGATCGGAGACCCAGTACTTC. It yields the protein CASRRLAGSETQYF.